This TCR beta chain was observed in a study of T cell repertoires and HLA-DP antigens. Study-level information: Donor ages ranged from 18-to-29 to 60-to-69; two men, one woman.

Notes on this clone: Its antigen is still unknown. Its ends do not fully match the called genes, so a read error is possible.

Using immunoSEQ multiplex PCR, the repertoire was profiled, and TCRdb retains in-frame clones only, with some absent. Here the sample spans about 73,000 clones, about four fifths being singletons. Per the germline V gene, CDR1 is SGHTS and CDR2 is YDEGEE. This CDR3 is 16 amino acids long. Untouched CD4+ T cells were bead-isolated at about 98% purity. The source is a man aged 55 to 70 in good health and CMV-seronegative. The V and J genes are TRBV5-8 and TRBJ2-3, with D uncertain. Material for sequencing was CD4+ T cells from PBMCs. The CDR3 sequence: CANSLARPDLTDTQYF. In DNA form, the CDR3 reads TGTGCCAACAGCTTGGCCCGACCTGACCTCACAGATACGCAGTATTTT.